This T cell receptor beta chain was sequenced during a study of OX40 agonist ivuxolimab in advanced cancers. Study details: Every 2 weeks, patients got intravenous ivuxolimab at one of six dose levels (0.01-10 mg/kg). Dose-escalation patients' cancers were hepatocellular carcinoma, melanoma, renal cell or head and neck cancer. Study results and caveats: The mean number of expanded clones was higher in CD8+ T cells than in CD4+.

To note about this clone: The antigen is not known.

Measured with immunoSEQ multiplex PCR; TCRdb has only the in-frame clones, and not every one. The table shows some 69,000 clones, with over 60% occurring only once. Excluded were patients having autoimmune disease history or systemic immunosuppression. After removal of 1 base from V and 5 bases from J, the junction contained 5 bases not matched to a gene. Germline CDR1 SGHNT, CDR2 YYREEE (reference sequence). The CDR3 has 15 amino acids. The material sequenced was CD4+ or CD8+ T cells sorted from blood, taken in a trial of the OX40 agonist ivuxolimab. The J gene is TRBJ2-3, the V gene TRBV5-4, with 9 bases matching TRBD2. This clonotype originated in an adult with an advanced solid tumor such as melanoma, head and neck, liver or kidney cancer. CDR3 in DNA: TGTGCCAGCAGCTTGAAGCGGGGGGTTGGAGATACGCAGTATTTT. It yields the protein CASSLKRGVGDTQYF.